This TCR beta chain appears in the sequencing data of a study of OX40 agonist ivuxolimab in advanced cancers. The CDR3 loop spans 14 amino acids. V lost 3 bases, J lost 1 base, and 2 bases stayed unmatched. The germline gives CDR1 SGHTA, CDR2 FQGNSA. Sequenced by immunoSEQ multiplex PCR; TCRdb stores in-frame clones only, minus some. The table shows 25,000 to 30,000 clones, with approximately 86% occurring only once. The material sequenced was CD4+ or CD8+ T cells sorted from blood, taken in a trial of the OX40 agonist ivuxolimab. The clonotype originates from an adult with an advanced solid tumor such as melanoma, head and neck, liver or kidney cancer. This chain joins TRBV7-2 and TRBJ1-1; 7 bases match TRBD1. CDR3 loop: CASSFWTGNTEAFF. DNA of the CDR3: TGTGCCAGCAGCTTTTGGACAGGGAACACTGAAGCTTTCTTT.